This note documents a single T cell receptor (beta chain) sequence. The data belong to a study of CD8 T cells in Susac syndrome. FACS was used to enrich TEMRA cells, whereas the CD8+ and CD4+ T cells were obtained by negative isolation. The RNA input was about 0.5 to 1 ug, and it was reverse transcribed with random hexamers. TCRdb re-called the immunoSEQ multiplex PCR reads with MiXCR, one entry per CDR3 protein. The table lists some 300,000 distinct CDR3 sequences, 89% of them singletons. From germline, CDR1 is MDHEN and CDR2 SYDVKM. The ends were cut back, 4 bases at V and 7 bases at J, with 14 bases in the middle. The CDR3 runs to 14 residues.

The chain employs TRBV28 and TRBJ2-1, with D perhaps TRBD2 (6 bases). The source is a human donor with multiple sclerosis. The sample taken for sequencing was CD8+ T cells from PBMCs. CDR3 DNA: TGTGCCAGCAGTTCGCGGGGCGGCCGAAATGAGCAGTTCTTC. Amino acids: CASSSRGGRNEQFF.